This is a list of T cell receptor beta chains from one sample in a study of T cell responses to AZD1222 COVID-19 vaccine. Here immunoSEQ multiplex PCR was the method, and the copy in TCRdb shows in-frame clones only, minus some. This sample carries fewer than 110,000 clones, around nine tenths of them seen once, and the ten largest clones take under 1.5%. The sequencing here drew on peripheral blood, taken on day 0 of AZD1222 vaccination. Source of these receptors: an adult in good health. Each CDR3 is given with its conserved first and last residue. The D gene is left open where the match is weak. The listing skips clone size in some rows; elsewhere it reads once, few, many or a size class.

cdr3_aa,cdr3_nt,v_call,j_call,d_call,clone_size
CASSITGGSTEAFF,TGTGCCAGTAGTATCACAGGGGGGTCTACTGAAGCTTTCTTT,TRBV19,TRBJ1-1,TRBD1,once
CASSKDPSYGYTF,TGTGCCAGCAGTAAAGACCCGTCCTATGGCTACACCTTC,TRBV28,TRBJ1-2,-,-
CASTRSGLEGLQKKDTQYF,TGCGCCAGCACCCGGAGTGGACTGGAGGGACTCCAGAAGAAAGATACGCAGTATTTT,TRBV5-1,TRBJ2-3,-,-
CASSLNRAAEAFF,TGTGCCAGCAGCTTAAACAGGGCAGCTGAAGCTTTCTTT,TRBV7-3,TRBJ1-1,-,-
CASSSTPRGGRNTGELFF,TGTGCCAGCAGCAGCACTCCACGGGGCGGTCGTAACACCGGGGAGCTGTTTTTT,TRBV21-1,TRBJ2-2,-,-
CASSEAWHTYEQYF,TGTGCCAGCAGTGAAGCATGGCATACCTACGAGCAGTACTTC,TRBV6-1,TRBJ2-7,-,once
CAWSVGTGRDTIYF,TGTGCCTGGAGTGTAGGGACAGGGAGAGACACCATATATTTT,TRBV30,TRBJ1-3,TRBD1,once
CASNLNTEAFF,TGTGCCAGCAACCTGAACACTGAAGCTTTCTTT,TRBV28,TRBJ1-1,-,-
CSVLPLAAHTDTQYF,TGCAGCGTTCTCCCACTAGCGGCCCACACAGATACGCAGTATTTT,TRBV29-1,TRBJ2-3,TRBD2,-
CASSRLHTGELFF,TGTGCCAGCAGTCGGCTTCATACCGGGGAGCTGTTTTTT,TRBV7-2,TRBJ2-2,-,-
CASSVSGGASYNEQFF,TGTGCCAGCAGCGTTAGCGGGGGGGCCTCCTACAATGAGCAGTTCTTC,TRBV9,TRBJ2-1,TRBD2,-
CASSLELVGDEQFF,TGCGCCAGCAGCTTGGAGCTAGTTGGGGATGAGCAGTTCTTC,TRBV5-1,TRBJ2-1,-,once
CASSVGDSYNEQFF,TGTGCCAGCAGCGTTGGGGACAGCTACAATGAGCAGTTCTTC,TRBV9,TRBJ2-1,TRBD1,-
CASSRDNVGETQYF,TGTGCCAGCAGCCGAGACAATGTGGGAGAGACCCAGTACTTC,TRBV14,TRBJ2-5,-,-
CASSLPGSSYEQYF,TGTGCCAGCTCCCTCCCTGGGAGCTCCTACGAGCAGTACTTC,TRBV28,TRBJ2-7,-,-
CASSYDSHNEKLFF,TGCGCCAGCAGCTACGACAGTCATAATGAAAAACTGTTTTTT,TRBV5-1,TRBJ1-4,-,-
CATSRGGRVTEQFF,TGTGCCACCAGCAGAGGGGGCAGGGTAACTGAGCAGTTCTTC,TRBV15,TRBJ2-1,-,-
CAIRATDTQYF,TGTGCCATCAGGGCTACAGATACGCAGTATTTT,TRBV10-3,TRBJ2-3,-,-
CASTAGGGNTIYF,TGTGCCAGCACGGCAGGTGGTGGAAACACCATATATTTT,TRBV12-3/TRBV12-4,TRBJ1-3,-,-
CSALPQGDEQYF,TGCAGCGCCCTCCCTCAGGGCGACGAGCAGTACTTC,TRBV29-1,TRBJ2-7,-,-
CASSFSGVGNQPQHF,TGTGCCAGCAGTTTCTCAGGGGTTGGCAATCAGCCCCAGCATTTT,TRBV28,TRBJ1-5,-,-
CASSEARRRSYEQYF,TGTGCCAGCAGTGAAGCTCGCAGGCGCTCCTACGAGCAGTACTTC,TRBV6-1,TRBJ2-7,-,once
CSATDRFQNTEAFF,TGCAGTGCCACCGACAGGTTCCAAAACACTGAAGCTTTCTTT,TRBV29-1,TRBJ1-1,-,-
CASSLAVGGPDNEQFF,TGTGCCAGCAGCTTAGCAGTGGGGGGCCCCGACAATGAGCAGTTCTTC,TRBV7-2,TRBJ2-1,-,-
CASSEPPGVSNQPQHF,TGTGCCAGCAGTGAACCGCCAGGGGTTAGCAATCAGCCCCAGCATTTT,TRBV6-1,TRBJ1-5,-,-
CSARAGGSGYTF,TGCAGCGCGAGGGCAGGGGGCAGCGGCTACACCTTC,TRBV29-1,TRBJ1-2,TRBD1,once
CASRRGNQPQHF,TGTGCCAGCAGGCGGGGGAATCAGCCCCAGCATTTT,TRBV6-5,TRBJ1-5,-,-
CASSENRGNYGYTF,TGTGCCAGCAGTGAGAACAGGGGCAACTATGGCTACACCTTC,TRBV2,TRBJ1-2,TRBD1,-
CASRADYPLGNYGYTF,TGTGCCAGCAGGGCGGACTATCCCCTGGGAAACTATGGCTACACCTTC,TRBV28,TRBJ1-2,-,-